The 2 T cell receptor beta chains below come from one sample, sequenced in a study of cytomegalovirus exposure and HLA in healthy donors. The method was immunoSEQ multiplex PCR; TCRdb's version includes in-frame clones alone and lacks a portion of them. Of tens of thousands of clones in the sample, 90% to 95% were seen once. Sequences were obtained from PBMCs. These receptors came from a man between 18 and 29 years old in good health and CMV-seropositive.

This rearrangement joins TRBV7-8 to TRBJ1-2; the D is unclear. V lost 0 bases and J 8 bases, leaving 13 bases between the germline ends. This CDR3 contains 14 residues. Germline CDR1 and CDR2: SGHVS and FQNEAQ. CDR3: CASSLARASGGYTF. CDR3 sequence (DNA): TGTGCCAGCAGCTTAGCGCGGGCCTCGGGGGGCTACACCTTC.

The chain is built from TRBV5-1 and TRBJ2-1; 13 nucleotides line up with TRBD2. The germline V gene encodes CDR1 SGHRS and CDR2 YFSETQ. Trimming at V came to 0 bases and at J to 9 bases, leaving 3 bases not matched to a gene. This CDR3 comprises 15 residues. CDR3 sequence (DNA): TGCGCCAGCAGCTTGGCCGGGACTAGCGGGATTGAGCAGTTCTTC. Translation: CASSLAGTSGIEQFF.